This TCR beta chain originates from a study of graft-versus-host responses after intestinal transplantation. Clones were read by immunoSEQ multiplex PCR, and TCRdb kept only the in-frame ones, dropping some. The sample carries around 23,000 clones, 90% to 95% recorded once. The CDR3 has 13 residues. From germline, CDR1 is SGHTA and CDR2 FQGNSA. V lost 1 base and J 1 base, leaving 5 bases between the germline ends. Sequenced here: PBMCs, sampled 18 days after transplant. The TCR was taken from a human patient who received an intestinal transplant, so some T cells may come from the graft donor. The genes are TRBV7-2 and TRBJ2-7, with D hard to call. The CDR3 sequence: CASSLDLSYEQYF. The CDR3 bases are TGTGCCAGCAGCTTAGACCTTTCCTACGAGCAGTACTTC.